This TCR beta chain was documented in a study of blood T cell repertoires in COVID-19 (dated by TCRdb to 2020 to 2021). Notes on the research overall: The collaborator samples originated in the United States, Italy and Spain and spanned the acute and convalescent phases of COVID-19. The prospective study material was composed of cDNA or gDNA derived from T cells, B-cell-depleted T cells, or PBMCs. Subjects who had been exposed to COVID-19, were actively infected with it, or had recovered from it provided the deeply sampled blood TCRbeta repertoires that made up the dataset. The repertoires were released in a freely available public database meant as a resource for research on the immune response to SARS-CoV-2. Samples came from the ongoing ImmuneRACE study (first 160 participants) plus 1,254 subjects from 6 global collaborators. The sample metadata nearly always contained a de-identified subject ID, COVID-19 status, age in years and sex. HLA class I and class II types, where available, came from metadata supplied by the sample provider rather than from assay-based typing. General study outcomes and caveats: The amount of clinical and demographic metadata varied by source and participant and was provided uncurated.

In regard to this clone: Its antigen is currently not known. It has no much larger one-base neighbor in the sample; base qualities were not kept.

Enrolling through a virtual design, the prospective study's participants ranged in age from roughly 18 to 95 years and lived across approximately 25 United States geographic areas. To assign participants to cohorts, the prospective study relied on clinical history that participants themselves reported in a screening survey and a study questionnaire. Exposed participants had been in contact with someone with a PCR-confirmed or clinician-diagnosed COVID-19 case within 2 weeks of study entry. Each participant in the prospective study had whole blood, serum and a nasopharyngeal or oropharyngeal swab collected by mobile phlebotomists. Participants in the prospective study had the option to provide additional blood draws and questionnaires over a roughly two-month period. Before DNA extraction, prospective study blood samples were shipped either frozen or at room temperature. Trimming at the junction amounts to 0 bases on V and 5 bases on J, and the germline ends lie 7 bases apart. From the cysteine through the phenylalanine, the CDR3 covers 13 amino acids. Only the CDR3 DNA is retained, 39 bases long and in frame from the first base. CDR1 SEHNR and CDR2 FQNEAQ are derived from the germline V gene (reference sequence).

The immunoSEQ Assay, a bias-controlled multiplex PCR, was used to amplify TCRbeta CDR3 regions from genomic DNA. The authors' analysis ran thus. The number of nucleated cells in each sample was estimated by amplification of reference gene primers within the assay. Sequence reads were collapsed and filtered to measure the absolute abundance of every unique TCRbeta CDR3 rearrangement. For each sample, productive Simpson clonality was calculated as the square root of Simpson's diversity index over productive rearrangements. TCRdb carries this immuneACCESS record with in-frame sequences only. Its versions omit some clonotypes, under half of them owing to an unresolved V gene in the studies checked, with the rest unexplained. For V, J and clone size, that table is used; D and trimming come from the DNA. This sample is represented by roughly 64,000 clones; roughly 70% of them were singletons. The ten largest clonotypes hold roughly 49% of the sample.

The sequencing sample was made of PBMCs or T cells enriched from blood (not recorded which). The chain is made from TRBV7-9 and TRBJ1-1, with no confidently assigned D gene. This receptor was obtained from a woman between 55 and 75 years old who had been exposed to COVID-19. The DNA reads TGTGCCAGCAGCTTAGCGGCAGGTACTGAAGCTTTCTTT. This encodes CASSLAAGTEAFF.